The 31 T cell receptor beta chains in this list originate from one sample, sequenced in a study of blood T cell repertoires in COVID-19. Sequencing used immunoSEQ multiplex PCR; TCRdb keeps in-frame clones, though not all of them. Here the sample spans tens of thousands of clones, approximately 80% being singletons. Sequenced input: peripheral blood. The receptors derive from a man under 40 with COVID-19, enrolled during active disease.

The chain links TRBV19 to TRBJ2-5; D is possibly TRBD2 (6 bases). With 4 bases removed from V and 4 bases from J, the gap between germline ends came to 13 bases. Per the germline V gene, CDR1 is LNHDA and CDR2 is SQIVND (reference sequence). This CDR3 has 14 residues. The CDR3, as DNA: TGTGCCAGTAGTAGGGGCGGGAAAAGAGAGACCCAGTACTTC. It encodes CASSRGGKRETQYF.

The V gene is TRBV6-5, the J gene TRBJ1-5; unclear D gene. The CDR3 runs to 13 residues. V was cut by 6 bases and J by 5 bases, with 11 bases left in between. The V gene's germline CDR1 is MNHEY and CDR2 SVGAGI. Written as DNA, the CDR3 is TGTGCCAGCAGATCCGAGCCCGATCAGCCCCAGCATTTT. Its translation is CASRSEPDQPQHF.

The chain links TRBV30 to TRBJ2-1; D ambiguous. The germline gives CDR1 GTSNPN, CDR2 SVGIG (reference sequence). Trimming cost V 2 bases and J 7 bases, with 9 bases left between them. The CDR3 loop spans 12 amino acids. CDR3 coding DNA: TGTGCCTGGAGTCTAATGCGGAATGAGCAGTTCTTC. Translated, it gives CAWSLMRNEQFF.

The V call is TRBV5-4, the J call TRBJ2-3; 16 positions agree with TRBD2. Trimming at V came to 4 bases and at J to 3 bases, leaving 11 bases not matched to a gene. The germline gives CDR1 SGHNT, CDR2 YYREEE (reference sequence). The CDR3 is made up of 19 amino acids. The CDR3 sequence is CASSDTGTSGRAGTDTQYF. The DNA of the CDR3 is TGTGCCAGCAGCGATACCGGGACTAGCGGGAGGGCCGGGACAGATACGCAGTATTTT.

The chain is built from TRBV9 and TRBJ1-6; D remains unclear. V dropped 7 bases and J dropped 8 bases, with 13 bases sitting between them. The CDR3 spans 13 residues. The germline V gene has CDR1 SGDLS and CDR2 YYNGEE. The CDR3: CASQQSGYSPLHF. CDR3 nucleotide sequence: TGTGCCAGCCAACAGAGCGGGTATTCACCCCTCCACTTT. Drawing the rest from reference TRBV9 and TRBJ1-6, the complete variable domain is DSGVTQTPKHLITATGQRVTLRCSPRSGDLSVYWYQQSLDQGLQFLIQYYNGEERAKGNILERFSAQQFPDLHSELNLSSLELGDSALYFCASQQSGYSPLHFGNGTRLTVT.

This chain uses TRBV6-8 with TRBJ2-6, with a tentative D call TRBD1 (6 bases). V was pared by 5 bases and J by 4 bases, with 39 bases between. The CDR3 is 24 residues long. CDR1 MNHGY and CDR2 SAAAGT come from the germline V gene. In nucleotides, the CDR3 is TGTGCCAGCAGTCCCCCCCCCGAGGGTCCGCCAGGACAGCAGCCCTGGACGGGGGCCAACGTCCTGACTTTC. It specifies CASSPPPEGPPGQQPWTGANVLTF.

The chain carries TRBV7-2 and TRBJ2-3; 9 nucleotides match TRBD2. Germline values: CDR1 SGHTA, CDR2 FQGNSA. The junction had 11 bases not matched to a gene; V was cut back by 2 bases and J by 8 bases. This CDR3 has 16 amino acids. CDR3 DNA sequence: TGTGCCAGCAGCTTATTCGGCGGGGGGGCTCCGGGTACGCAGTATTTT. Translation: CASSLFGGGAPGTQYF.

The J gene is TRBJ2-7, the V gene TRBV6-1, with 9 bases matching TRBD1. The V segment lost 3 bases and the J segment 3 bases; nucleotides outside the gene matches: 6. The CDR3 totals 15 residues. The V gene's germline CDR1 is MNHNS and CDR2 SASEGT. CDR3 sequence: CASSDHRDRDYEQYF. The CDR3 DNA is TGTGCCAGCAGTGATCACCGGGACAGGGACTACGAGCAGTACTTC.

The genes are TRBV5-4 and TRBJ2-7, with 9 bases aligning to TRBD2. V lost 0 bases and J lost 4; bases outside the gene matches: 5. Germline V gives CDR1 SGHNT, CDR2 YYREEE (reference sequence). The CDR3 is 15 residues long. DNA for the CDR3: TGTGCCAGCAGCTTGGCCGCGGGAGGGAGTTACGAGCAGTACTTC. The encoded protein is CASSLAAGGSYEQYF. The whole variable domain, remainder taken from reference TRBV5-4 and TRBJ2-7, is ETGVTQSPTHLIKTRGQQVTLRCSSQSGHNTVSWYQQALGQGPQFIFQYYREEENGRGNFPPRFSGLQFPNYSSELNVNALELDDSALYLCASSLAAGGSYEQYFGPGTRLTVT.

V is TRBV27 and J is TRBJ1-2; 10 bases align to TRBD1. The ends lost 9 bases at V and 3 bases at J; junction bases unmatched: 10. The CDR3 consists of 15 residues. The germline V gene has CDR1 MNHEY and CDR2 SMNVEV (reference sequence). The CDR3 coding sequence is TGTGCCAGTCGCCGGGACAGGGGAAGTTACTATGGCTACACCTTC. Protein product: CASRRDRGSYYGYTF.

The chain uses TRBV30 and TRBJ2-3, with a weak D call TRBD2 (6 bases). In germline, CDR1 is GTSNPN, CDR2 SVGIG (reference sequence). The CDR3 spans 13 residues. Trimming took 1 base from V and 8 from J, leaving 13 bases between them. CDR3 sequence reads: CAWSASHSGTQYF. In nucleotides, the CDR3 is TGTGCCTGGAGTGCCTCGCATAGCGGTACGCAGTATTTT.

The genes are TRBV7-9 and TRBJ1-1; tentatively, D is TRBD1 (5 bases). Germline CDR1 SEHNR, CDR2 FQNEAQ (reference sequence). Trimming took 7 bases from V and 5 from J, leaving 14 bases between them. The CDR3 length is 13 residues. The CDR3 region is CASNGEGWTEAFF. The CDR3 DNA reads as TGTGCCAGCAACGGGGAGGGGTGGACTGAAGCTTTCTTT.

The chain has TRBV5-4 and TRBJ1-1; 9 nucleotides match TRBD1. Germline CDR1 reads SGHNT; CDR2 reads YYREEE (reference sequence). The CDR3 runs to 16 residues. Trimming cost V 6 bases and J 4 bases; bases outside gene matches: 13. The CDR3 DNA reads TGTGCCAGCACCGACCGGGACAGGGAGTTGGCCACTGAAGCTTTCTTT. It specifies CASTDRDRELATEAFF.

J is TRBJ2-2 and V is TRBV4-3, with 10 bases lining up with TRBD2. This CDR3 has 16 residues. Per germline, CDR1 LGHNA and CDR2 YSLEER. V trimming: 2 bases; J trimming: 7 bases; junction bases outside the gene matches: 7. The CDR3 region has the DNA TGCGCCAGCAGCCAAAATCTAGCGGGGGCACACGGGGAGCTGTTTTTT. It is translated as CASSQNLAGAHGELFF.

The chain is built from TRBV11-3 and TRBJ2-7; perhaps TRBD1 as D (6 bases). The CDR3 is 14 residues long. Germline-derived CDR1 and CDR2 are SGHNT and YENEEA. Trimming removed 1 base at V and 2 bases at J, with 9 bases between. The CDR3 reads CASSLAPGAYEQYF. In DNA form, the CDR3 reads TGTGCCAGCAGCTTAGCCCCAGGGGCCTACGAGCAGTACTTC.

The chain couples TRBV6-4 to TRBJ2-7; a possible D gene is TRBD2 (6 bases). CDR1 is MRHNA and CDR2 is SNTAGT in the germline V gene. This CDR3 comprises 15 residues. Trimming took off 7 bases at V and 0 bases at J, with 16 bases between the two ends. CDR3 region: CASNKDYLRSYEQYF. CDR3 coding DNA: TGTGCCAGCAATAAGGACTACCTCCGCTCCTACGAGCAGTACTTC.

The chain couples TRBV7-3 to TRBJ1-1; D is unclear. Per germline, CDR1 SGHTA and CDR2 FQGTGA. Trimming left V 2 bases short and J 0 bases short, with 7 bases between. The CDR3 totals 14 residues. The CDR3: CASSLGTLNTEAFF. The CDR3 coding sequence is TGTGCCAGCAGCTTAGGCACCTTGAACACTGAAGCTTTCTTT.

J is TRBJ2-7 and V is TRBV27, with 11 bases that match TRBD2. The CDR3 totals 14 residues. V gave up 2 bases and J gave up 3 bases; unmatched junction bases: 0. The germline V gene encodes CDR1 MNHEY and CDR2 SMNVEV (reference sequence). The CDR3 DNA sequence: TGTGCCAGCAGTTTAACTAGCGGGAGCTACGAGCAGTACTTC. This sequence encodes CASSLTSGSYEQYF.

The gene calls are TRBV4-1 and TRBJ2-3; TRBD2 matches 9 bases. Looked up from germline, CDR1 is MGHRA and CDR2 is YSYEKL. Germline trimming cut 2 bases from V and 2 bases from J; bases unmatched to any gene: 11. The CDR3 is 18 amino acids. CDR3 sequence: CASSQSSGKQKNTDTQYF. In DNA form, the CDR3 reads TGCGCCAGCAGCCAATCTAGCGGGAAACAAAAAAACACAGATACGCAGTATTTT.

The chain combines TRBV11-3 with TRBJ2-1; maybe TRBD1 (5 bases). The V and J ends lost 4 bases and 6 bases respectively, with 7 bases between them. CDR3 length equals 12 residues. Germline loops: CDR1 SGHNT, CDR2 YENEEA. The DNA for the CDR3 is TGTGCCAGCAGCTCAGACAGCAATGAGCAGTTCTTC. Translating it yields CASSSDSNEQFF.

J is TRBJ1-6 and V is TRBV5-4, with 7 bases aligning to TRBD1. CDR1 and CDR2 from the germline V gene are SGHNT and YYREEE (reference sequence). This CDR3 has 14 amino acids. V gave up 3 bases and J gave up 9 bases; unmatched junction bases: 6. The CDR3 region has the DNA TGTGCCAGCAGCTCCCAGGGGGTCAGTTCACCCCTCCACTTT. Its protein is CASSSQGVSSPLHF.

The chain combines TRBV2 with TRBJ2-5; D is perhaps TRBD1 (6 bases). V gave up 8 bases and J gave up 1 base, with 11 bases separating them. Germline V lookup: CDR1 SNHLY, CDR2 FYNNEI. The CDR3 has 13 residues. The CDR3 region has the DNA TGTGCCAGCGGCCGGGACACCCAAGAGACCCAGTACTTC. Encoded protein: CASGRDTQETQYF.

The J gene is TRBJ2-7, the V gene TRBV19, with TRBD1 matching 8 bases. Germline lookup yields CDR1 LNHDA and CDR2 SQIVND (reference sequence). V was pared by 9 bases and J by 2 bases, with 9 bases of the junction left unmatched. The CDR3 is 14 amino acids. Here the CDR3 reads CASASTGVPYEQYF. The CDR3 DNA reads as TGTGCCAGCGCTTCGACAGGGGTCCCCTACGAGCAGTACTTC.

V gene TRBV27 combines with J gene TRBJ2-7; 8 positions match TRBD1. The CDR3 runs to 16 residues. V trimming: 8 bases; J trimming: 2 bases; junction bases outside the gene matches: 14. Per the germline V gene, CDR1 is MNHEY and CDR2 is SMNVEV (reference sequence). This CDR3 reads CASGALAGTGAYEQYF. The DNA of the CDR3 is TGTGCCAGCGGGGCGCTCGCCGGGACAGGAGCCTACGAGCAGTACTTC.

This rearrangement joins TRBV2 to TRBJ1-6; D gene unclear. Germline V lookup: CDR1 SNHLY, CDR2 FYNNEI. Trimming cost V 6 bases and J 7 bases, with 19 bases left between them. The CDR3 has 16 residues. In nucleotides, the CDR3 is TGTGCCAGCAGGACCTCGTTACGGGGATTAAATTCACCCCTCCACTTT. This sequence encodes CASRTSLRGLNSPLHF.

V gene TRBV14 combines with J gene TRBJ1-1; no clear D gene. The ends were cut back, 0 bases at V and 4 bases at J, with 9 bases in the middle. There are 14 residues in the CDR3. CDR1 and CDR2 from the germline V gene are SGHDN and FVKESK. This CDR3 reads CASSQDQVGTEAFF. The CDR3 DNA reads as TGTGCCAGCAGCCAAGATCAGGTGGGCACTGAAGCTTTCTTT.

This chain joins TRBV19 and TRBJ2-3; TRBD1 is a possible D gene (6 bases). The ends were cut back, 5 bases at V and 3 bases at J, with 9 bases in the middle. The CDR3 length is 13 residues. Germline CDR1 and CDR2: LNHDA and SQIVND (reference sequence). CDR3 region: CASSFRGTDTQYF. The CDR3 nucleotides are TGTGCCAGTAGTTTCAGGGGAACAGATACGCAGTATTTT.

The rearrangement uses TRBV28 and TRBJ1-5; 8 bases map to TRBD1. V dropped 2 bases and J dropped 3; count of bases not matched to a gene: 9. Germline CDR1 is MDHEN and CDR2 is SYDVKM. This CDR3 is built from 17 residues. This CDR3 reads CASSLLGPGQVNQPQHF. CDR3 DNA sequence: TGTGCCAGCAGTTTACTGGGTCCGGGACAGGTCAATCAGCCCCAGCATTTT.

This chain links TRBV9 with TRBJ1-6; perhaps TRBD1 as D (5 bases). Germline V CDR1 and CDR2: SGDLS, YYNGEE. Trimming removed 3 bases from V and 0 bases from J, with 13 bases in between. This CDR3 has 17 residues. CDR3 in DNA: TGTGCCAGCAGCGCTGACAGCTATAGCTCCTATAATTCACCCCTCCACTTT. This translates into CASSADSYSSYNSPLHF.

This chain links TRBV19 with TRBJ1-5; 7 positions match TRBD1. The CDR3 is 14 amino acids. From germline, CDR1 is LNHDA and CDR2 SQIVND (reference sequence). The ends lost 3 bases at V and 2 bases at J; junction bases unmatched: 1. The CDR3 here is CASSMGTGNQPQHF. DNA for the CDR3: TGTGCCAGTAGTATGGGGACAGGCAATCAGCCCCAGCATTTT. The full variable domain, completed using reference TRBV19 and TRBJ1-5, is DGGITQSPKYLFRKEGQNVTLSCEQNLNHDAMYWYRQDPGQGLRLIYYSQIVNDFQKGDIAEGYSVSREKKESFPLTVTSAQKNPTAFYLCASSMGTGNQPQHFGDGTRLSIL.

V is TRBV7-9 and J is TRBJ1-1; a possible D gene is TRBD1 (5 bases). V lost 5 bases to trimming and J lost 1 base, with 20 bases between them. Germline CDR1 SEHNR, CDR2 FQNEAQ (reference sequence). The CDR3 has 17 residues. The CDR3 spells CASSGRRDGGPNTEAFF. CDR3 coding DNA: TGTGCCAGCAGCGGCCGTCGGGACGGAGGGCCGAACACTGAAGCTTTCTTT.